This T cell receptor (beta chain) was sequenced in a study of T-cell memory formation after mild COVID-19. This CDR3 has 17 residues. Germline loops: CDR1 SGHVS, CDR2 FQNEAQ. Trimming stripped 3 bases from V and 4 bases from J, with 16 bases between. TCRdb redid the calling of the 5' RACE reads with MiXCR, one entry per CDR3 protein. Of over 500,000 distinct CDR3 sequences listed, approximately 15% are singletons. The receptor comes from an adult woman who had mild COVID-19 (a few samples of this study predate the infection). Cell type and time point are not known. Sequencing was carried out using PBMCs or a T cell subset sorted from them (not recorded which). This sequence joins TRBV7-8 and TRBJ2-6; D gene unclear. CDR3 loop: CASSLKTGWMGANVLTF. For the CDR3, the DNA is TGTGCCAGCAGCTTGAAGACTGGGTGGATGGGGGCCAACGTCCTGACTTTC.